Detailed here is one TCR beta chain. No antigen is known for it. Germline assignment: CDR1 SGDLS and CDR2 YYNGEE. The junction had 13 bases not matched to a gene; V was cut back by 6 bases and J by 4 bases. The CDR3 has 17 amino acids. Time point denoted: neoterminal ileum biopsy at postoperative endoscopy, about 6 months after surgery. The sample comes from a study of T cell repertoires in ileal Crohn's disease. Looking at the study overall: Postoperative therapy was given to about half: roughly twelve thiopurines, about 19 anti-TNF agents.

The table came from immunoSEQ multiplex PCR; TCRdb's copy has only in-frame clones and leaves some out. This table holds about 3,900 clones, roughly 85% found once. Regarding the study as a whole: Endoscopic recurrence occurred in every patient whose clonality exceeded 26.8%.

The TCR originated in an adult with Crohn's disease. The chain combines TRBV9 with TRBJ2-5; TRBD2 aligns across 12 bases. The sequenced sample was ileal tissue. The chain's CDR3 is CASNLGLAGGRGETQYF. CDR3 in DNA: TGTGCCAGCAACCTAGGCCTAGCGGGGGGGCGTGGAGAGACCCAGTACTTC. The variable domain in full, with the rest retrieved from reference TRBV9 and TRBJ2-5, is DSGVTQTPKHLITATGQRVTLRCSPRSGDLSVYWYQQSLDQGLQFLIQYYNGEERAKGNILERFSAQQFPDLHSELNLSSLELGDSALYFCASNLGLAGGRGETQYFGPGTRLLVL.